The 23 T cell receptor beta chains in this list originate from one sample, sequenced in a study of T cell responses to AZD1222 COVID-19 vaccine. Measured with immunoSEQ multiplex PCR; TCRdb has only the in-frame clones, and not every one. The table records tens of thousands of clones, approximately 82% of them present only once. Here the sequenced sample was peripheral blood, taken 28 days after the second AZD1222 dose. The receptors stem from an adult who received the AZD1222 COVID-19 vaccine.

The rearrangement links TRBV5-1 to TRBJ2-5, with 9 bases aligning to TRBD1. Germline assignment: CDR1 SGHRS and CDR2 YFSETQ. The V gene end was trimmed by 4 bases and the J gene end by 7 bases; junction bases not matched to a gene: 8. CDR3 length equals 14 residues. The CDR3 region has the DNA TGCGCCAGCAGCAGAGACAGGGGGAAAGGGACCCAGTACTTC. Translating it yields CASSRDRGKGTQYF.

There are a few counts of this clone. This chain connects TRBV19 to TRBJ1-6; D is unclear. CDR3 length equals 13 residues. V lost 6 bases to trimming and J lost 9 bases, with 12 bases between them. Germline V lookup: CDR1 LNHDA, CDR2 SQIVND (reference sequence). As DNA, the CDR3 is TGTGCCAGTAGGACCTCGCGGGGTTCACCCCTCCACTTT. Protein: CASRTSRGSPLHF.

The chain is built from TRBV6-5 and TRBJ2-7; D is unresolved. V lost 0 bases to trimming and J lost 2 bases, with 5 bases between them. The CDR3 totals 13 residues. The germline gives CDR1 MNHEY, CDR2 SVGAGI. CDR3 nucleotides: TGTGCCAGCAGTTACTCTGGAGCCTACGAGCAGTACTTC. It translates to CASSYSGAYEQYF.

The chain is built from TRBV18 and TRBJ1-1; weak D call: TRBD1 (6 bases). This CDR3 has 13 amino acids. V was pared by 1 base and J by 3 bases, with 6 bases between. Germline V gene sequence: CDR1 KGHSH, CDR2 LQKENI. The CDR3 DNA follows: TGTGCCAGCTCACCACAGGGGGACACTGAAGCTTTCTTT. It specifies CASSPQGDTEAFF. The entire variable domain, with the rest obtained from reference TRBV18 and TRBJ1-1, is as follows: NAGVMQNPRHLVRRRGQEARLRCSPMKGHSHVYWYRQLPEEGLKFMVYLQKENIIDESGMPKERFSAEFPKEGPSILRIQQVVRGDSAAYFCASSPQGDTEAFFGQGTRLTVV.

The CDR3 protein is CASSLGTSGFSYEQYF. DNA of the CDR3: TGTGCCAGCAGCTTGGGGACTAGCGGGTTCTCCTACGAGCAGTACTTC. The J gene is TRBJ2-7, the V gene TRBV13, with TRBD2 matching over 12 bases. With 3 bases clipped from V and 0 bases from J, the junction kept 3 bases outside the gene matches. Germline V gene lookup returns CDR1 PRHDT and CDR2 FYEKMQ (reference sequence). CDR3 length equals 16 residues. Based on the CDR3 plus reference TRBV13 and TRBJ2-7, the full variable domain is AAGVIQSPRHLIKEKRETATLKCYPIPRHDTVYWYQQGPGQDPQFLISFYEKMQSDKGSIPDRFSAQQFSDYHSELNMSSLELGDSALYFCASSLGTSGFSYEQYFGPGTRLTVT.

This clone has only a few counts. The chain joins TRBV5-4 to TRBJ1-4; D is undetermined. Germline V gene sequence: CDR1 SGHNT, CDR2 YYREEE (reference sequence). Trimming cost V 2 bases and J 8 bases, with 13 bases left between them. This CDR3 spans 14 amino acids. CDR3 region: CASSLPSSEEKLFF. For the CDR3, the DNA is TGTGCCAGCAGCTTACCGTCAAGTGAGGAAAAACTGTTTTTT.

This sequence joins TRBV5-4 and TRBJ2-3; TRBD1 agrees at 10 bases. The CDR3 extends over 15 amino acids. Per the germline V gene, CDR1 is SGHNT and CDR2 is YYREEE (reference sequence). V lost 2 bases to trimming and J lost 4 bases; unmatched junction nucleotides: 4. The CDR3 coding sequence is TGTGCCAGCAGCTTCTCCGGGACAGGGGCAGATACGCAGTATTTT. Protein sequence: CASSFSGTGADTQYF.

The chain has TRBV6-7 and TRBJ1-5; 8 nucleotides align to TRBD1. TRBV6-7 is an ORF; its function is uncertain. The ends lost 8 bases at V and 1 base at J; junction bases unmatched: 1. The CDR3 totals 13 residues. The CDR3 region is CASQGASNQPQHF. As DNA, the CDR3 is TGTGCCAGCCAGGGGGCGAGCAATCAGCCCCAGCATTTT.

This clone was detected only a few times. The chain's CDR3 is CASSLGGFQETQYF. Here the CDR3 DNA reads TGCGCCAGCAGCCTAGGCGGCTTTCAAGAGACCCAGTACTTC. The chain carries TRBV4-1 and TRBJ2-5, with D hard to call. CDR1 MGHRA and CDR2 YSYEKL come from the germline V gene. Trimming removed 4 bases at V and 2 bases at J, with 11 bases between. This CDR3 contains 14 residues.

The chain is built from TRBV29-1 and TRBJ1-2; unclear D gene. Germline V gene lookup returns CDR1 SQVTM and CDR2 ANQGSEA. With 0 bases removed from V and 0 bases from J, the gap between germline ends came to 11 bases. This CDR3 is 15 amino acids long. In nucleotides, the CDR3 is TGCAGCGTTGAAGAGCCCTCAACTACTAACTATGGCTACACCTTC. Its translation is CSVEEPSTTNYGYTF.

In this sample, this clone turned up once. V is TRBV19 and J is TRBJ2-1; 8 positions match TRBD2. V was pared by 3 bases and J by 4 bases, with 5 bases of the junction left unmatched. This CDR3 region has 15 residues. Per germline, CDR1 LNHDA and CDR2 SQIVND (reference sequence). The CDR3 spells CASSIETSVYNEQFF. In DNA, the CDR3 is TGTGCCAGTAGTATTGAGACTAGCGTTTACAATGAGCAGTTCTTC. Variable domain in full (rest from reference TRBV19 and TRBJ2-1): DGGITQSPKYLFRKEGQNVTLSCEQNLNHDAMYWYRQDPGQGLRLIYYSQIVNDFQKGDIAEGYSVSREKKESFPLTVTSAQKNPTAFYLCASSIETSVYNEQFFGPGTRLTVL.

The chain is built from TRBV5-8 and TRBJ1-2, with TRBD1 matching 7 bases. Trimming removed 4 bases from V and 4 bases from J; junction bases left unmatched: 7. The CDR3 has 14 amino acids. Germline V lookup: CDR1 SGHTS, CDR2 YDEGEE. CDR3 sequence reads: CASSGAGTVYGYTF. CDR3 coding DNA: TGTGCCAGCAGCGGGGCCGGGACAGTCTATGGCTACACCTTC.

The J gene is TRBJ1-1, the V gene TRBV29-1; unclear D gene. Trimming took 4 bases from V and 7 from J, leaving 16 bases between them. Germline assignment: CDR1 SQVTM and CDR2 ANQGSEA. This CDR3 is 13 amino acids long. As DNA, the CDR3 is TGCAGCGTTGGGGTACGGCTGAACGGTGAAGCTTTCTTT. Amino acids: CSVGVRLNGEAFF.

The rearrangement joins TRBV11-2 to TRBJ1-1; 8 bases map to TRBD1. The CDR3 has 15 residues. Germline V gives CDR1 SGHAT, CDR2 FQNNGV. The junction had 9 bases not matched to a gene; V was cut back by 4 bases and J by 5 bases. The CDR3 bases are TGTGCCAGCAGCTCAATAAGACAGGGGTGGACTGAAGCTTTCTTT. This gives the protein CASSSIRQGWTEAFF.

V usage is TRBV7-3 and J usage is TRBJ2-1; tentative D call: TRBD2 (7 bases). The V gene's germline CDR1 is SGHTA and CDR2 FQGTGA. Trimming pared 5 bases from V and 0 bases from J, leaving 11 bases between. The CDR3 loop spans 15 amino acids. The chain's CDR3 is CASSTGGVSYNEQFF. CDR3 DNA: TGTGCCAGCAGCACGGGGGGCGTCTCCTACAATGAGCAGTTCTTC.

The genes are TRBV5-1 and TRBJ1-4; unclear D gene. The CDR3 totals 16 residues. V lost 0 bases and J lost 1, with 10 bases in between. In germline, CDR1 is SGHRS, CDR2 YFSETQ. The CDR3 sequence is CASSLEQSGTNEKLFF. CDR3 nucleotide sequence: TGCGCCAGCAGCTTGGAGCAGTCGGGAACTAATGAAAAACTGTTTTTT. The full variable domain, rest sourced from reference TRBV5-1 and TRBJ1-4, is KAGVTQTPRYLIKTRGQQVTLSCSPISGHRSVSWYQQTPGQGLQFLFEYFSETQRNKGNFPGRFSGRQFSNSRSEMNVSTLELGDSALYLCASSLEQSGTNEKLFFGSGTQLSVL.

The chain carries TRBV6-1 and TRBJ1-6, with unresolved D. The germline V and J ends were trimmed by 5 bases and 1 base, with 9 bases remaining between them. Germline assignment: CDR1 MNHNS and CDR2 SASEGT. The CDR3 consists of 15 residues. The CDR3 coding sequence is TGTGCCAGCAGTCTAGGAGGGTCCTATAATTCACCCCTCCACTTT. Its translation is CASSLGGSYNSPLHF.

The chain employs TRBV19 and TRBJ1-2; no firm D call. This CDR3 has 15 residues. The germline CDR1 and CDR2 sequences are LNHDA and SQIVND (reference sequence). V lost 6 bases and J lost 6, with 20 bases in between. The CDR3 nucleotides read TGTGCCAGTAGCTACGGCGGGATCCCCTCGGATGGCTACACCTTC. This sequence encodes CASSYGGIPSDGYTF. Looking up the rest from reference TRBV19 and TRBJ1-2 gives the full variable domain: DGGITQSPKYLFRKEGQNVTLSCEQNLNHDAMYWYRQDPGQGLRLIYYSQIVNDFQKGDIAEGYSVSREKKESFPLTVTSAQKNPTAFYLCASSYGGIPSDGYTFGSGTRLTVV.

V gene TRBV6-6 combines with J gene TRBJ1-5, with unresolved D. The ends were cut back, 0 bases at V and 0 bases at J, with 6 bases in the middle. Germline V CDR1 and CDR2: MNHNY, SVGAGI (reference sequence). The length of the CDR3 is 15 residues. DNA of the CDR3: TGTGCCAGCAGTTACTCGGGCTATAGCAATCAGCCCCAGCATTTT. Its translation: CASSYSGYSNQPQHF.

The chain has TRBV3-1 (or the pseudogene TRBV3-2) and TRBJ1-2, with D perhaps matching TRBD1 (5 bases). CDR1 and CDR2 (germline): LGHDT, YNNKEL (reference sequence). Trimming removed 0 bases from V and 4 bases from J, with 9 bases in between. The CDR3 sequence is 14 residues long. The CDR3 coding sequence is TGTGCCAGCAGCCAAGACCCGGGACCCTATGGCTACACCTTC. Translated: CASSQDPGPYGYTF.

V is TRBV11-2 and J is TRBJ1-4, with D possibly matching TRBD1 (6 bases). CDR1 and CDR2 (germline): SGHAT, FQNNGV. The CDR3 has 15 amino acids. With 1 base removed from V and 12 bases from J, the gap between germline ends came to 18 bases. The CDR3 loop is CASSLGTRAPGELFF. The CDR3 DNA sequence: TGTGCCAGCAGCTTAGGGACACGCGCTCCAGGGGAACTGTTTTTT.

The chain combines TRBV11-2 with TRBJ1-1; D perhaps matches TRBD1 (5 bases). The V gene lost 4 bases and the J gene lost 10 bases, with 13 bases spanning the gap. CDR3 length: 12 residues. CDR1 and CDR2 from the germline V gene are SGHAT and FQNNGV. The chain's CDR3 is CASSSTVKGAFF. CDR3 nucleotide sequence: TGTGCCAGCAGCTCGACAGTCAAGGGAGCTTTCTTT.

The gene calls are TRBV7-6 and TRBJ2-2; 12 bases align to TRBD1. V was pared by 6 bases and J by 6 bases, with 2 bases of the junction left unmatched. Germline CDR1 reads SGHVS; CDR2 reads FNYEAQ. This CDR3 has 14 residues. The CDR3 protein is CASSGTGGSGELFF. The CDR3 DNA is TGTGCCAGCAGTGGGACAGGGGGCTCCGGGGAGCTGTTTTTT.